This record concerns one T cell receptor (beta chain) sequence. Its antigen is undetermined. A multiplex PCR was run with 60 Vbeta primers and 13 Jbeta primers. Sequenced by immunoSEQ multiplex PCR; TCRdb stores in-frame clones only, minus some. The profile shows about 130,000 clones, approximately 78% of them singletons. The sample originates from a study of cytomegalovirus exposure and HLA in healthy donors. Study conclusions and caveats: Judged likely to be a sequencing artifact was a cluster of highly shared sequence variants. Some TCR beta chains (roughly 160 of them) were listed as cytomegalovirus-associated. In a later analysis, at a false discovery rate of 0.05, about 15,000 TCR beta sequences were associated with HLA alleles. Rarity held for most TCR sequences, but there were some public TCRs that occurred in many donors.

V shed 5 bases and J shed 1 base, with 14 bases lying between them. CDR1 is LNHDA, CDR2 SQIVND, per germline (reference sequence). CDR3 size: 15 residues. Material: PBMCs. The clonotype originates from a woman aged 50 to 65 in good health and CMV-seropositive. The rearrangement uses TRBV19 and TRBJ1-1; D may be TRBD1 (5 bases). For the CDR3, the DNA is TGTGCCAGTAGTCTGGGGGACGGGGGGAACACTGAAGCTTTCTTT. This codes for CASSLGDGGNTEAFF.